This TCR beta chain was observed in a study of early T cells in non-severe SARS-CoV-2 infection. Study background: Chains from this unsorted whole-blood bulk RNA could not be paired. Broader study findings: Clonotype matching in VDJdb favored anti-spike CD8 responses and did not capture private and CD4 specificities.

The CDR3 runs 16 residues. V lost 5 bases and J 1 base, leaving 18 bases between the germline ends. CDR1 DFQATT and CDR2 SNEGSKA come from the germline V gene (reference sequence). The TCR library protocol was used to attach unique molecular identifiers. These identifiers were attached to individual cDNA molecules. TCRdb ran MiXCR on the 5' RACE reads and lists one entry per CDR3 protein. This sample yields 100,000 to 150,000 distinct CDR3 sequences, of which approximately 15% are seen a single time; just over 20% belongs to the top ten. This clonotype showed up just a few times. Its target is unknown.

The V gene is TRBV20-1, the J gene TRBJ2-1; TRBD2 is a possible D gene (7 bases). This receptor was taken from an adult who was a healthcare worker with PCR-confirmed SARS-CoV-2 infection or an uninfected control (not recorded which). Sequenced: whole blood. The CDR3 sequence: CSASTRGAHSYNEQFF. As DNA, the CDR3 is TGCAGTGCTTCAACTCGGGGGGCTCATTCCTACAATGAGCAGTTCTTC.